The source of this TCR beta chain is a study of blood T cells in healthy people across ages. In this sample, this clonotype turned up once. The CDR3 carries no conserved terminal phenylalanine or tryptophan, so it likely arises from a read error. Sample-barcoded 5' priming and a J-beta primer mix drove a second PCR of about 6 to 12 cycles. Each cDNA molecule carried a tag from a template-switch adaptor that contained 12 random nucleotides. There were at least 2.5 million CDR3-containing paired-end reads obtained from each sample. TCRdb called the 5' RACE reads again in MiXCR, with one record for every CDR3 protein. Among around 1,500,000 distinct CDR3 sequences, roughly 40% were seen once, and the ten largest hold around 8%. V lost 6 bases to trimming and J lost 5 bases; unmatched junction nucleotides: 9. The CDR3 runs to 14 residues. The germline V gene encodes CDR1 SGHRS and CDR2 YFSETQ.

This receptor was obtained from a woman aged 18-29 years in good health. The sample comprised blood. The gene calls are TRBV5-1 and TRBJ2-7; 9 bases line up with TRBD1. The CDR3 here is CASTPGQGSHEQYY. In DNA, the CDR3 is TGCGCCAGCACCCCGGGACAGGGATCGCACGAGCAGTACTAC.